This TCR beta chain was observed in a study of blood T cell repertoires in COVID-19. Overall study: The United States, Italy and Spain supplied acute and convalescent COVID-19 samples. Sources were T cells, B-cell-depleted T cells, or PBMCs; the material itself was cDNA or gDNA.

As handled by the study authors: It was from reference gene primer amplification that nucleated cell counts were estimated. The repertoire was sequenced with immunoSEQ multiplex PCR; TCRdb's copy has only in-frame clones and lacks some. The D gene and trimming were derived from the DNA, and the V and J assignments and clone size from that table. This table has approximately 130,000 clones, over 70% appearing once. The CDR3 runs to 15 residues. Trimming pared 0 bases from V and 6 bases from J, leaving 12 bases between. The germline V gene has CDR1 ENHRY and CDR2 SYGVKD. The clonotype comes from a man aged 45-65 years with active COVID-19. The V call is TRBV10-3, the J call TRBJ1-5; a possible D gene is TRBD1 (5 bases). The sequenced sample was peripheral blood. This chain's CDR3 is CAISESRGGGQPQHF. CDR3 nucleotides: TGTGCCATCAGTGAGTCGAGGGGAGGCGGTCAGCCCCAGCATTTT.